The 25 T cell receptor beta chains below all came from one sample that was sequenced in a study of T cells in localized non-small cell lung cancer. TCRdb's copy holds only in-frame clones and misses some; the assay was immunoSEQ multiplex PCR. The profile shows 30,000 to 45,000 clones, 75% to 90% of them singletons. The material was peripheral blood, obtained before any cancer treatment. The receptors shown here come from a woman aged 35-75 years with stage I lung adenocarcinoma.

This chain links TRBV27 with TRBJ2-7; TRBD2 aligns across 8 bases. The CDR3 spans 14 residues. J was trimmed by 0 bases and V by 7 bases; bases with no gene match: 5. CDR1 is MNHEY, CDR2 SMNVEV, per germline (reference sequence). CDR3 loop: CASKLAGPSYEQYF. For the CDR3, the DNA is TGTGCCAGCAAGTTAGCGGGACCCTCCTACGAGCAGTACTTC.

This chain links TRBV7-6 with TRBJ2-6; D is perhaps TRBD1 (5 bases). CDR1 and CDR2 (germline): SGHVS, FNYEAQ. CDR3 length: 16 amino acids. Trimming left V 5 bases short and J 0 bases short, with 11 bases between. The DNA of the CDR3 is TGTGCCAGCAGCCAGACAGCTCTCTCTGGGGCCAACGTCCTGACTTTC. It is translated as CASSQTALSGANVLTF.

The rearrangement joins TRBV27 to TRBJ1-4; the match to TRBD1 covers 7 bases. The trim removed 2 bases at V and 7 bases at J, leaving 4 bases unmatched. There are 14 residues in the CDR3. The germline CDR1 and CDR2 sequences are MNHEY and SMNVEV (reference sequence). The CDR3 DNA reads as TGTGCCAGCAGTTTAATCAGGGGGGGTGAAAAACTGTTTTTT. This gives the protein CASSLIRGGEKLFF. Full variable domain (rest looked up from reference TRBV27 and TRBJ1-4): EAQVTQNPRYLITVTGKKLTVTCSQNMNHEYMSWYRQDPGLGLRQIYYSMNVEVTDKGDVPEGYKVSRKEKRNFPLILESPSPNQTSLYFCASSLIRGGEKLFFGSGTQLSVL.

V usage is TRBV2 and J usage is TRBJ1-3; D may be TRBD1 (5 bases). Germline values: CDR1 SNHLY, CDR2 FYNNEI. The CDR3 consists of 14 residues. V gave up 6 bases and J gave up 0 bases, with 9 bases separating them. The CDR3 DNA is TGTGCCAGCAGCACGACAGACTCTGGAAACACCATATATTTT. Protein: CASSTTDSGNTIYF. Together with reference TRBV2 and TRBJ1-3, the CDR3 gives the full variable domain: EPEVTQTPSHQVTQMGQEVILRCVPISNHLYFYWYRQILGQKVEFLVSFYNNEISEKSEIFDDQFSVERPDGSNFTLKIRSTKLEDSAMYFCASSTTDSGNTIYFGEGSWLTVV.

The chain joins TRBV2 to TRBJ1-3; D is uncertain. This CDR3 is 14 amino acids long. Per germline, CDR1 SNHLY and CDR2 FYNNEI. Trimming cost V 6 bases and J 4 bases, with 13 bases left between them. CDR3 coding DNA: TGTGCCAGCAGAGGACCAGCCACGGGAAACACCATATATTTT. Amino acid sequence: CASRGPATGNTIYF. Full variable domain (rest looked up from reference TRBV2 and TRBJ1-3): EPEVTQTPSHQVTQMGQEVILRCVPISNHLYFYWYRQILGQKVEFLVSFYNNEISEKSEIFDDQFSVERPDGSNFTLKIRSTKLEDSAMYFCASRGPATGNTIYFGEGSWLTVV.

This sequence joins TRBV7-3 and TRBJ1-1; a possible D gene is TRBD1 (5 bases). The CDR3 has 14 amino acids. From germline, CDR1 is SGHTA and CDR2 FQGTGA. Deletions cut 4 bases from V and 1 base from J, with 10 bases between. The CDR3 region is CASSSAGGNTEAFF. The DNA for the CDR3 is TGTGCCAGCAGCTCGGCCGGGGGGAACACTGAAGCTTTCTTT.

The chain recombines TRBV28 with TRBJ2-2; D gene uncertain. The CDR3 contains 13 residues. The V end lost 3 bases, the J end lost 7 bases, and 9 bases lay between the germline ends. The germline V gene encodes CDR1 MDHEN and CDR2 SYDVKM. In DNA, the CDR3 is TGTGCCAGCAGTTTGATGGGGTACGGGGAGCTGTTTTTT. Protein sequence: CASSLMGYGELFF.

The V gene is TRBV13, the J gene TRBJ2-3, with D possibly called TRBD1 or TRBD2 (5 bases each). CDR1 is PRHDT and CDR2 is FYEKMQ in the germline V gene (reference sequence). The ends were cut back, 1 base at V and 6 bases at J, with 29 bases in the middle. The length of the CDR3 is 20 residues. CDR3 bases: TGTGCCAGCAGCTTAGCGTGGTCTTTTCTACTTGGGGGAAAGGAGGATACGCAGTATTTT. Its protein is CASSLAWSFLLGGKEDTQYF.

This chain connects TRBV5-5 to TRBJ2-5; D call uncertain. Germline V gene sequence: CDR1 SGHKS, CDR2 YYEKEE (reference sequence). V was cut by 4 bases and J by 4 bases, with 8 bases left in between. This CDR3 is built from 12 residues. The CDR3 spells CASSPNLETQYF. The CDR3 nucleotides read TGTGCCAGCAGCCCGAACCTAGAGACCCAGTACTTC. Supplemented by reference TRBV5-5 and TRBJ2-5, the full variable domain reads DAGVTQSPTHLIKTRGQQVTLRCSPISGHKSVSWYQQVLGQGPQFIFQYYEKEERGRGNFPDRFSARQFPNYSSELNVNALLLGDSALYLCASSPNLETQYFGPGTRLLVL.

The rearrangement links TRBV30 to TRBJ2-1, with D perhaps matching TRBD2 (5 bases). The CDR3 extends over 13 amino acids. The V gene lost 0 bases and the J gene lost 9 bases, with 12 bases spanning the gap. Germline CDR1 reads GTSNPN; CDR2 reads SVGIG (reference sequence). The CDR3 sequence is CAWSVFGVGEQFF. In DNA form, the CDR3 reads TGTGCCTGGAGTGTATTCGGGGTCGGTGAGCAGTTCTTC. Full variable domain (outside the CDR3, taken from reference TRBV30 and TRBJ2-1): SQTIHQWPATLVQPVGSPLSLECTVEGTSNPNLYWYRQAAGRGLQLLFYSVGIGQISSEVPQNLSASRPQDRQFILSSKKLLLSDSGFYLCAWSVFGVGEQFFGPGTRLTVL.

The chain joins TRBV7-2 to TRBJ2-7; possible D gene TRBD1, 6 bases. The V end was cut by 1 base, the J end by 3 bases, with 13 bases between. This CDR3 comprises 15 residues. Germline V gene data show CDR1 as SGHTA and CDR2 as FQGNSA. For the CDR3, the DNA is TGTGCCAGCAGCTTAGTACAGGGATATAGCTACGAGCAGTACTTC. Its protein is CASSLVQGYSYEQYF.

Regarding this clone: Other DNA variants within this sample encode the same CDR3. The V gene is TRBV28, the J gene TRBJ2-7, with TRBD1 matching over 9 bases. The V and J ends lost 5 bases and 1 base, in that order; junction bases with no gene match: 9. Germline loops: CDR1 MDHEN, CDR2 SYDVKM. This CDR3 has 16 residues. The CDR3 DNA sequence: TGTGCCAGCAGTGACCGCCCGGGACAGGGATCCTACGAGCAGTACTTC. Protein product: CASSDRPGQGSYEQYF. Variable domain in full (rest from reference TRBV28 and TRBJ2-7): DVKVTQSSRYLVKRTGEKVFLECVQDMDHENMFWYRQDPGLGLRLIYFSYDVKMKEKGDIPEGYSVSREKKERFSLILESASTNQTSMYLCASSDRPGQGSYEQYFGPGTRLTVT.

CDR3 sequence (DNA): TGCGCCAGCAGTCCAGGGGGTAGCGGGTCAACTTCGGTGAGCTCCTACAATGAGCAGTTCTTC. It specifies CASSPGGSGSTSVSSYNEQFF. The V call is TRBV5-1, the J call TRBJ2-1; the D gene could be TRBD1 or TRBD2 (7 bases each). This CDR3 is built from 21 residues. CDR1 is SGHRS and CDR2 is YFSETQ in the germline V gene. Trimming took 5 bases from V and 0 from J, leaving 30 bases between them.

This chain joins TRBV2 and TRBJ2-1; D gene ambiguous. Germline CDR1 and CDR2: SNHLY and FYNNEI. The CDR3 runs to 11 residues. The V and J ends lost 8 bases and 12 bases respectively, with 14 bases between them. The CDR3 sequence is CASEESALQFF. The CDR3, as DNA: TGTGCCAGCGAGGAATCAGCGCTGCAGTTCTTC. The full variable domain, with the rest looked up from reference TRBV2 and TRBJ2-1, is EPEVTQTPSHQVTQMGQEVILRCVPISNHLYFYWYRQILGQKVEFLVSFYNNEISEKSEIFDDQFSVERPDGSNFTLKIRSTKLEDSAMYFCASEESALQFFGPGTRLTVL.

Points on this clone: Other nucleotide sequences in the sample specify the same CDR3. The chain combines TRBV5-4 with TRBJ2-3, with D possibly TRBD2 on 5 matching bases. In germline, CDR1 is SGHNT, CDR2 YYREEE (reference sequence). The CDR3 covers 13 residues. The V and J ends lost 2 bases and 1 base respectively, with 5 bases between them. The CDR3 loop reads CASSLAGTDTQYF. CDR3 DNA sequence: TGTGCCAGCAGCTTAGCGGGCACAGATACGCAGTATTTT.

This clone was detected only once. The chain joins TRBV7-9 to TRBJ2-1, with D possibly being TRBD1 or TRBD2 (6 bases each). Trimming took 9 bases from V and 3 from J, leaving 18 bases between them. The germline gives CDR1 SEHNR, CDR2 FQNEAQ (reference sequence). This CDR3 has 15 residues. The CDR3: CASYGGQRVYNEQFF. The CDR3 coding sequence is TGTGCCAGTTATGGGGGGCAGAGGGTCTACAATGAGCAGTTCTTC.

This sequence joins TRBV30 and TRBJ1-5; D not resolved. Germline V lookup: CDR1 GTSNPN, CDR2 SVGIG (reference sequence). V gave up 0 bases and J gave up 5 bases, with 8 bases separating them. CDR3 length: 13 residues. CDR3 nucleotides: TGTGCCTGGAGTGTACGGGATGATCAGCCCCAGCATTTT. Translation gives CAWSVRDDQPQHF.

The rearrangement joins TRBV11-2 to TRBJ2-1; no reliable D call. Germline V CDR1 and CDR2: SGHAT, FQNNGV. This CDR3 spans 15 amino acids. V gave up 7 bases and J gave up 1 base, with 14 bases separating them. The DNA for the CDR3 is TGTGCCAGCACCGGTCTGGAGCGATCCTACAATGAGCAGTTCTTC. Its protein product is CASTGLERSYNEQFF. Variable domain in full (rest from reference TRBV11-2 and TRBJ2-1): EAGVAQSPRYKIIEKRQSVAFWCNPISGHATLYWYQQILGQGPKLLIQFQNNGVVDDSQLPKDRFSAERLKGVDSTLKIQPAKLEDSAVYLCASTGLERSYNEQFFGPGTRLTVL.

This chain joins TRBV18 and TRBJ1-1; D unclear. CDR3 size: 18 residues. Germline values: CDR1 KGHSH, CDR2 LQKENI. Trimming shortened V by 1 base and J by 0 bases, and 18 bases separated the two germline ends. The CDR3 nucleotides are TGTGCCAGCTCACCACTCTCTCTATGGGCATCAATGAACACTGAAGCTTTCTTT. It translates to CASSPLSLWASMNTEAFF.

The rearrangement links TRBV2 to TRBJ2-5, with TRBD2 matching 12 bases. V lost 4 bases, J lost 5 bases, and 5 bases stayed unmatched. The length of the CDR3 is 15 residues. The germline V gene has CDR1 SNHLY and CDR2 FYNNEI. The CDR3 region has the DNA TGTGCCAGCAGTGGTGCTAGCGGGAGGGTGGAGACCCAGTACTTC. This encodes CASSGASGRVETQYF.

The V and J genes are TRBV10-2 and TRBJ2-3; unclear D gene. The ends were cut back, 2 bases at V and 6 bases at J, with 9 bases in the middle. From germline, CDR1 is WSHSY and CDR2 SAAADI. The CDR3 has 13 amino acids. The CDR3 bases are TGCGCCAGCAGTGAGGAGGCTCAGGATACGCAGTATTTT. Protein sequence: CASSEEAQDTQYF.

A few counts support this clone. The chain employs TRBV7-3 and TRBJ1-2; TRBD1 might be the D (5 bases). Trimming stripped 1 base from V and 0 bases from J, with 12 bases between. Germline CDR1 and CDR2: SGHTA and FQGTGA. The CDR3 is 16 amino acids. The CDR3 DNA follows: TGTGCCAGCAGCTTAAATCAGGGCGGCACTAACTATGGCTACACCTTC. Translation: CASSLNQGGTNYGYTF.

V and J are TRBV6-1 and TRBJ2-7; 8 bases map to TRBD2. The germline CDR1 and CDR2 sequences are MNHNS and SASEGT. This CDR3 has 15 residues. V was pared by 6 bases and J by 5 bases, with 12 bases of the junction left unmatched. The DNA for the CDR3 is TGTGCCAGCAGCCCCGGCGGGACTAGTTCCCACGAGCAGTACTTC. As protein: CASSPGGTSSHEQYF.

The V gene is TRBV2, the J gene TRBJ2-4, with no clear D. Looked up from germline, CDR1 is SNHLY and CDR2 is FYNNEI. The V and J ends lost 2 bases and 1 base respectively, with 12 bases between them. CDR3 size: 16 residues. The CDR3 reads CASSEPTQRAKNIQYF. The CDR3, as DNA: TGTGCCAGCAGTGAACCGACGCAGAGGGCCAAAAACATTCAGTACTTC.

J is TRBJ2-4 and V is TRBV5-1, with D unclear. Germline V CDR1 and CDR2: SGHRS, YFSETQ. The CDR3 spans 14 residues. Trimming stripped 1 base from V and 0 bases from J, with 5 bases between. DNA for the CDR3: TGCGCCAGCAGCTTGTCTCTAGCCAAAAACATTCAGTACTTC. Its translation: CASSLSLAKNIQYF.